This T cell receptor (beta chain) is drawn from a study of CD8 T cells in Susac syndrome. This CDR3 has 13 residues. Germline values: CDR1 MNHEY, CDR2 SMNVEV (reference sequence). V was clipped by 4 bases and J by 4 bases, with 10 bases between them. RNA amounts of about 0.45 to 1 ug underwent reverse transcription with random hexamers. Amplification of TCR beta CDR3 by immunoSEQ multiplex PCR spanned 54 Vbeta and 13 Jbeta. TCRdb reprocessed the immunoSEQ multiplex PCR reads via MiXCR and lists one record per CDR3 protein. Here the sample spans about 140,000 distinct CDR3 sequences, approximately 93% being singletons.

The TCR was taken from a human donor in good health. Sample: CD4+ T cells from PBMCs. The chain uses TRBV27 and TRBJ1-2, with TRBD1 as a possible D gene (5 bases). The CDR3 nucleotides are TGTGCCAGCAGTTCTGACAGTCTCTATGGCTACACCTTC. This gives the protein CASSSDSLYGYTF.